The 14 T cell receptor beta chains below come from one sample, sequenced in a study of T-cell reconstitution after alpha-beta-depleted transplantation in children. Library preparation (for TCRbeta) was performed with unique molecular identifiers. TCRdb independently ran MiXCR on the PCR reads; one entry per CDR3 protein. This repertoire shows fewer than 550,000 distinct CDR3 sequences, roughly a tenth found once; its top ten account for roughly 5%. The input for sequencing was PBMCs from the stem cell graft donor, taken from the stem cell graft. These receptor sequences come from a human donor who donated a stem cell graft to a child with acute myeloid leukemia.

The chain is built from TRBV9 and TRBJ2-5; TRBD1 agrees at 9 bases. Germline V gene lookup returns CDR1 SGDLS and CDR2 YYNGEE. V was clipped by 1 base and J by 4 bases; unmatched bases: 8. This CDR3 is 16 amino acids long. CDR3 coding DNA: TGTGCCAGCAGCGTAACCGCACAGGGGGCAAGAGAGACCCAGTACTTC. Amino acid sequence: CASSVTAQGARETQYF.

This clonotype appeared a few times. The chain's CDR3 is CASSDSSGGHTGELFF. CDR3 nucleotide sequence: TGTGCCAGCAGTGACTCGAGCGGGGGGCACACCGGGGAGCTGTTTTTT. V is TRBV6-4 and J is TRBJ2-2; 9 nucleotides align to TRBD2. From germline, CDR1 is MRHNA and CDR2 SNTAGT. The CDR3 runs to 16 residues. V lost 0 bases to trimming and J lost 3 bases; unmatched junction nucleotides: 2.

The chain recombines TRBV20-1 with TRBJ2-2, with 7 bases aligning to TRBD2. CDR3 size: 16 residues. CDR1 is DFQATT and CDR2 is SNEGSKA in the germline V gene (reference sequence). V lost 1 base and J lost 6; bases outside the gene matches: 11. This CDR3 reads CSARVRRRERAGELFF. The CDR3 DNA reads as TGCAGTGCTAGAGTTCGCCGGCGGGAGAGGGCCGGGGAGCTGTTTTTT.

In this sample, this clonotype turned up a few times. The rearrangement uses TRBV20-1 and TRBJ2-1; a possible D gene is TRBD2 (5 bases). Germline V gene sequence: CDR1 DFQATT, CDR2 SNEGSKA (reference sequence). V was pared by 7 bases and J by 0 bases, with 13 bases between. The CDR3 is 14 amino acids. CDR3 region: CSGGLVGSYNEQFF. CDR3 nucleotides: TGCAGTGGAGGGCTAGTCGGCTCCTACAATGAGCAGTTCTTC.

This clonotype appeared many times. An end of the junction differs from the germline gene, which may be a read error. The V and J genes are TRBV7-7 and TRBJ2-1; 7 nucleotides align to TRBD1. Germline V CDR1 and CDR2: SSHAT, FNYEAQ (reference sequence). This CDR3 is built from 15 residues. CDR3 in amino acids: CASSIDPGQQNEQFF. In DNA form, the CDR3 reads TGTGCTAGCAGCATCGACCCGGGACAGCAGAATGAGCAGTTCTTC.

This clonotype has a count of ten or more. V and J are TRBV20-1 and TRBJ2-7, with 10 bases identical to TRBD1. CDR1 and CDR2 (germline): DFQATT, SNEGSKA (reference sequence). CDR3 length equals 13 residues. The trim removed 3 bases at V and 7 bases at J, leaving 6 bases unmatched. The CDR3 region is CSARGTGAGEQYF. CDR3 coding DNA: TGCAGTGCTAGGGGGACAGGGGCGGGGGAGCAGTACTTC.

The sample holds a few counts of this clonotype. The V and J genes are TRBV7-2 and TRBJ2-3; the D is unclear. The CDR3 totals 15 residues. V was clipped by 5 bases and J by 2 bases, with 14 bases between them. Germline V gene sequence: CDR1 SGHTA, CDR2 FQGNSA. The CDR3, as DNA: TGTGCCAGCAGCAAGGCTTCGACCTCCACAGATACGCAGTATTTT. Translating it yields CASSKASTSTDTQYF.

The chain has TRBV27 and TRBJ1-2; D is undetermined. This CDR3 has 15 residues. Trimming cost V 4 bases and J 0 bases, with 12 bases left between them. The germline V gene encodes CDR1 MNHEY and CDR2 SMNVEV (reference sequence). The CDR3 spells CASSYGITANYGYTF. CDR3 nucleotide sequence: TGTGCCAGCAGTTATGGGATTACAGCTAACTATGGCTACACCTTC.

The chain recombines TRBV7-9 with TRBJ2-7, with TRBD2 as a possible D gene (6 bases). The CDR3 sequence is 16 residues long. Germline V lookup: CDR1 SEHNR, CDR2 FQNEAQ (reference sequence). V lost 6 bases, J lost 3 bases, and 21 bases lay in between. CDR3 sequence: CASRIILGWRDYEQYV. The DNA for the CDR3 is TGTGCCAGCAGAATCATACTGGGGTGGAGGGACTACGAGCAGTACGTC.

This clonotype was counted between two and nine times. The genes are TRBV6-2 or TRBV6-3 and TRBJ1-5; 8 bases match TRBD1. CDR1 is MNHEY, CDR2 SVGEGT, per germline. This CDR3 spans 17 amino acids. After removal of 5 bases from V and 0 bases from J, the junction contained 9 bases not matched to a gene. In DNA, the CDR3 is TGTGCCAGCAGTCCTAACCCGACAGGGGTTAGCAATCAGCCCCAGCATTTT. Translation: CASSPNPTGVSNQPQHF.

The sample holds a few counts of this clonotype. The rearrangement links TRBV5-1 to TRBJ2-2, with TRBD2 matching 16 bases. Germline CDR1 SGHRS, CDR2 YFSETQ. V gave up 5 bases and J gave up 7 bases; unmatched junction bases: 8. The CDR3 has 17 residues. The CDR3 region is CASRPPGLAGGDGELFF. The DNA of the CDR3 is TGCGCCAGCAGACCTCCGGGACTAGCGGGAGGGGACGGGGAGCTGTTTTTT.

The chain carries TRBV28 and TRBJ2-7; the D gene is possibly TRBD1 (5 bases). Trimming took 4 bases from V and 1 from J, leaving 14 bases between them. Per germline, CDR1 MDHEN and CDR2 SYDVKM. This CDR3 is built from 15 residues. CDR3 DNA: TGTGCCAGCAGTTCCAGGGAAAACGAGTCCTACGAGCAGTACGTC. Protein: CASSSRENESYEQYV.

This clonotype was seen only a few times. The chain joins TRBV29-1 to TRBJ2-2; perhaps TRBD2 as D (6 bases). CDR1 is SQVTM, CDR2 ANQGSEA, per germline. Trimming took 7 bases from V and 0 from J, leaving 6 bases between them. The CDR3 is made up of 12 amino acids. The CDR3 nucleotides read TGCAGCGGGGGGGCGAACACCGGGGAGCTGTTTTTT. It translates to CSGGANTGELFF.

The sample holds a few counts of this clonotype. This sequence joins TRBV10-3 and TRBJ1-1; 8 bases align to TRBD1. Germline lookup yields CDR1 ENHRY and CDR2 SYGVKD. Germline trimming cut 8 bases from V and 3 bases from J; bases unmatched to any gene: 11. CDR3 size: 15 residues. The CDR3 protein is CAIGPRTGRDTEAFF. CDR3 in DNA: TGTGCCATCGGCCCGAGGACAGGGCGGGACACTGAAGCTTTCTTT.